The rows below give T cell receptor beta chains drawn from one sample of a study of blood T cells in healthy people across ages. TCRdb processed the 5' RACE reads anew with MiXCR; each CDR3 protein has one entry. The table has some 900,000 distinct CDR3 sequences, roughly 48% seen once. Sequencing was done on a sample of blood. The receptor source for this set is a man younger than 40 in good health. Each CDR3 is given with its conserved first and last residue. The order of the fields is clone size, V gene, D gene, J gene, CDR3 DNA, CDR3 protein. The D gene is left open where the match is weak. Size values are once, few and many counts, or a class for expanded clones, and some rows have none.

NA,TRBV10-3,NA,TRBJ1-6,TGTGCCATCAGTGAGTCTGCGGAGGGGAATTCACCCCTCCACTTT,CAISESAEGNSPLHF
NA,TRBV2,NA,TRBJ2-5,TGCGCCAGCAGAGGACGAAACAACAGGGTTGTGAAGACCCAGTACTTC,CASRGRNNRVVKTQYF
NA,TRBV12-3/TRBV12-4,NA,TRBJ2-1,TGTGCCAGCAATCAAGACAGGACCTCCTACAATGAGCAGTTCTTC,CASNQDRTSYNEQFF
NA,TRBV5-1,NA,TRBJ2-5,TGCGCCAGCAGCTTGGGCGTAAGTGGAGAGACCCAGTACTTC,CASSLGVSGETQYF
NA,TRBV6-1,NA,TRBJ1-5,TGTGCCAGCACGAGAGCGAGGGGCTCTAGCAATCAGCCCCAGCATTTT,CASTRARGSSNQPQHF
NA,TRBV2,TRBD1,TRBJ1-2,TGTGCCAGCAGTGGGGGAAGGACAGGAGCCTATGGCTACACCTTC,CASSGGRTGAYGYTF
NA,TRBV29-1,TRBD1,TRBJ1-4,TGCAGCGTAGGTACAGGGGGAGCAACTAATGAAAAACTGTTTTTT,CSVGTGGATNEKLFF
once,TRBV21-1,NA,TRBJ2-1,TGTGCCAGCAGCAAAGTTGGCCCACCTAGCGGGATCTACAATGAGCAGTTCTTC,CASSKVGPPSGIYNEQFF
few,TRBV6-4,NA,TRBJ1-1,TGTGCCAGCAGTCCGAACGGGAACACTGAAGCTTTCTTT,CASSPNGNTEAFF
NA,TRBV20-1,NA,TRBJ2-3,TGCAGTGCTAGACCGGCTTCTAGCACAGATACGCAGTATTTT,CSARPASSTDTQYF
NA,TRBV5-6,TRBD1,TRBJ2-5,TGTGCCAGCAGCTCATCCGGGACAGGGGATCTCGGAGAGACCCAGTACTTC,CASSSSGTGDLGETQYF
few,TRBV4-1,TRBD1,TRBJ1-1,TGCGCCAGCAGCCCCGGACAGGGAGTGATGAACACTGAAGCTTTCTTT,CASSPGQGVMNTEAFF
few,TRBV3-1,NA,TRBJ2-7,TGTGCCAGCAGCCCTGAGGCAGGGAACGAGCAGTACTTC,CASSPEAGNEQYF
NA,TRBV6-2/TRBV6-3,TRBD1,TRBJ2-2,TGTGCCAGCAGTTTCGGACAGGTGAACACCGGGGAGCTGTTTTTT,CASSFGQVNTGELFF
many,TRBV20-1,NA,TRBJ2-5,TGCAGTGCCCACGGACGGGAAGAGACCCAGTACTTC,CSAHGREETQYF
NA,TRBV6-2/TRBV6-3,NA,TRBJ2-1,TGTGCCAGCAGTTACACGATTGGGGGGATAGCCTACAATGAGCAGTTCTTC,CASSYTIGGIAYNEQFF